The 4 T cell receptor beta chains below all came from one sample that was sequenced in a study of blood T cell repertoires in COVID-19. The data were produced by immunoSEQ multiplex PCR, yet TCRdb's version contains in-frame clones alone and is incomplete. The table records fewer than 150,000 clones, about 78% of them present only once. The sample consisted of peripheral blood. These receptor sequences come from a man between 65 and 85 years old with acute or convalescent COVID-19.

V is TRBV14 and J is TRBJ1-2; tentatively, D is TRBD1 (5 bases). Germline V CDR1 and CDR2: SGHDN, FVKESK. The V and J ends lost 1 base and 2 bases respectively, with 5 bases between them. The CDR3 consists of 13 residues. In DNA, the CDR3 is TGTGCCAGCAGCCAAGGGACAAACTATGGCTACACCTTC. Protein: CASSQGTNYGYTF.

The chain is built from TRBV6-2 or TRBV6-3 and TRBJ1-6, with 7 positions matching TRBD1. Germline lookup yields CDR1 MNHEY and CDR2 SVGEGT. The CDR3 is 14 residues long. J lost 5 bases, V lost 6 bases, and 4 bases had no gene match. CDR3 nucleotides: TGTGCCAGCAGCCCGGGACAGAATAATTCACCCCTCCACTTT. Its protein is CASSPGQNNSPLHF.

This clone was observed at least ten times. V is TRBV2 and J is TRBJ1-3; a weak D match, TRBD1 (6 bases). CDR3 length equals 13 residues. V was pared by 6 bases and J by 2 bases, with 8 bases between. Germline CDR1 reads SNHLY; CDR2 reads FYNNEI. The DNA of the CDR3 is TGTGCCAGCAGGAGGGACACTGGAAACACCATATATTTT. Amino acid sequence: CASRRDTGNTIYF.

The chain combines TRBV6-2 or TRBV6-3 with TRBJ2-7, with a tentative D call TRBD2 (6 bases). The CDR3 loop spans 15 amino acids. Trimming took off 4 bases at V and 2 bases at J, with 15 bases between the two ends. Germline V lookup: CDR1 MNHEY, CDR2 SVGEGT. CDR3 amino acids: CASSWRDVSAYEQYF. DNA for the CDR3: TGTGCCAGCAGTTGGCGGGACGTGTCAGCCTACGAGCAGTACTTC.